Below, 6 T cell receptor beta chains from the same sample are listed, as sequenced in a study of blood T cell repertoires in COVID-19. TCRdb keeps only in-frame clones here, not all; method: immunoSEQ multiplex PCR. Among hundreds of thousands of clones listed, 65% to 90% were seen once. Sequences were obtained from PBMCs or T cells enriched from blood (not recorded which). These receptors all come from a man aged 40-55 years who had recovered from COVID-19.

This clone was picked up a small number of times. The chain links TRBV18 to TRBJ2-1, with 10 bases aligning to TRBD1. V lost 3 bases to trimming and J lost 3 bases; unmatched junction nucleotides: 2. This CDR3 region has 15 residues. CDR1 and CDR2 (germline): KGHSH, LQKENI. The CDR3 reads CASSPGQGFYNEQFF. In DNA, the CDR3 is TGTGCCAGCTCACCGGGACAGGGGTTCTACAATGAGCAGTTCTTC.

The CDR3, as DNA: TGTGCCAGCAGCCCGCAGGGGCCGGAGGACCTCCACTTT. Amino acids: CASSPQGPEDLHF. V and J are TRBV7-9 and TRBJ1-6; D is perhaps TRBD1 (6 bases). The V and J ends lost 5 bases and 15 bases respectively, with 17 bases between them. The germline V gene has CDR1 SEHNR and CDR2 FQNEAQ (reference sequence). The CDR3 is made up of 13 amino acids.

This sequence joins TRBV7-8 and TRBJ1-4, with no clear D. The CDR3 is 15 amino acids. Looked up from germline, CDR1 is SGHVS and CDR2 is FQNEAQ. Deletions cut 2 bases from V and 5 bases from J, with 12 bases between. The CDR3 reads CASSLWRTGNEKLFF. The CDR3 region has the DNA TGTGCCAGCAGCTTATGGAGGACCGGGAATGAAAAACTGTTTTTT. The entire variable domain, with the rest obtained from reference TRBV7-8 and TRBJ1-4, is as follows: GAGVSQSPRYKVAKRGQDVALRCDPISGHVSLFWYQQALGQGPEFLTYFQNEAQLDKSGLPSDRFFAERPEGSVSTLKIQRTQQEDSAVYLCASSLWRTGNEKLFFGSGTQLSVL.

With respect to this clone: At one boundary the junction diverges from the germline segment, which might be a read error. The chain joins TRBV6-1 to TRBJ2-3; D call uncertain. CDR1 MNHNS and CDR2 SASEGT come from the germline V gene. This CDR3 comprises 14 residues. DNA of the CDR3: TGTGCCAGCAGCGAAGACTTTTACACAGATACGCAGTATTTT. Its translation: CASSEDFYTDTQYF.

The chain's CDR3 is CASSYAGETDTQYF. CDR3 coding DNA: TGTGCCAGCTCATATGCGGGGGAGACAGATACGCAGTATTTT. The chain uses TRBV18 and TRBJ2-3, with 7 bases that match TRBD2. Germline V CDR1 and CDR2: KGHSH, LQKENI. V was pared by 5 bases and J by 3 bases, with 5 bases of the junction left unmatched. The CDR3 contains 14 residues.

This rearrangement joins TRBV28 to TRBJ2-7; TRBD1 might be the D (5 bases). The CDR3 length is 14 residues. The germline V gene encodes CDR1 MDHEN and CDR2 SYDVKM. The V end lost 2 bases, the J end lost 6 bases, and 14 bases lay between the germline ends. The CDR3: CASSLTTAPREQYF. CDR3 in DNA: TGTGCCAGCAGTTTAACGACAGCCCCCCGCGAGCAGTACTTC.